This T cell receptor beta chain was profiled in a study of blood T cell repertoires in COVID-19 (dated by TCRdb to the early 2020s). A note on the overall study: Collaborator samples came from the United States, Italy and Spain and covered acute and convalescent phases of COVID-19. HLA class I and class II types, where available, came from metadata supplied by the sample provider rather than from assay-based typing. The repertoires were made available in a free public database intended to serve as a resource for research on the immune response to SARS-CoV-2. The sample metadata nearly always contained a de-identified subject ID, COVID-19 status, age in years and sex. The prospective study material was composed of cDNA or gDNA derived from T cells, B-cell-depleted T cells, or PBMCs. Deeply sampled blood TCRbeta repertoires from subjects exposed to, actively infected with, or recovered from COVID-19 were included in the dataset. Samples were obtained from the ongoing ImmuneRACE study (first 160 participants) and from about 1,300 subjects provided by 6 global collaborators. What the work shows at the level of the full study, not this receptor alone: The quantity of clinical and demographic metadata differed by source and by participant and was supplied without curation.

Comments on this clone: What this receptor recognizes is not known. No qualities accompany the bases; no much larger clone lies one base away.

The CDR3 contains 11 residues, cysteine and phenylalanine counted. Just the 33-base CDR3 DNA is kept, in frame starting at base 1. CDR1 and CDR2, per the germline V gene (reference sequence), are GTSNPN and SVGIG. V gives up 0 bases and J gives up 8 bases, and the segment between their germline ends measures 6 bases. Collaborating institutions collected whole blood in K2EDTA tubes following their own protocols. For TCRbeta analysis, collaborator samples were shipped as frozen whole blood, as isolated PBMCs, or as DNA extracted from either sample type. TCRbeta CDR3 regions were amplified from genomic DNA using the immunoSEQ Assay, a bias-controlled multiplex PCR. The authors' analysis ran thus. The number of nucleated cells in each sample was estimated by amplification of reference gene primers within the assay. Sequence reads were collapsed and filtered to measure the absolute abundance of every unique TCRbeta CDR3 rearrangement. For each sample, productive Simpson clonality was calculated as the square root of Simpson's diversity index over productive rearrangements. In its TCRdb copy, this immuneACCESS table keeps in-frame sequences only and misses some clones. Where compared with another copy, unresolved V genes explain less than half of these, and the others have no known cause. Clone size and V and J calls were adopted from that table, with D and trimming inferred from the DNA. A total of fewer than 350,000 clones appear in this sample, 81% of them only once. The top ten clonotypes cover under 3% of the sample.

The sequenced sample was peripheral blood. This TCR was sampled from a woman aged 60 to 75 with active or convalescent COVID-19. The V gene is TRBV30 and the J gene is TRBJ2-3; the D gene is perhaps TRBD1, from 5 matching bases. The CDR3 reads CAWSVDSTQYF. The nucleotide sequence reads as follows: TGTGCCTGGAGTGTCGACAGTACGCAGTATTTT. Reference TRBV30 and TRBJ2-3 genes cover what lies past the CDR3, so the full variable domain is SQTIHQWPATLVQPVGSPLSLECTVEGTSNPNLYWYRQAAGRGLQLLFYSVGIGQISSEVPQNLSASRPQDRQFILSSKKLLLSDSGFYLCAWSVDSTQYFGPGTRLTVL.